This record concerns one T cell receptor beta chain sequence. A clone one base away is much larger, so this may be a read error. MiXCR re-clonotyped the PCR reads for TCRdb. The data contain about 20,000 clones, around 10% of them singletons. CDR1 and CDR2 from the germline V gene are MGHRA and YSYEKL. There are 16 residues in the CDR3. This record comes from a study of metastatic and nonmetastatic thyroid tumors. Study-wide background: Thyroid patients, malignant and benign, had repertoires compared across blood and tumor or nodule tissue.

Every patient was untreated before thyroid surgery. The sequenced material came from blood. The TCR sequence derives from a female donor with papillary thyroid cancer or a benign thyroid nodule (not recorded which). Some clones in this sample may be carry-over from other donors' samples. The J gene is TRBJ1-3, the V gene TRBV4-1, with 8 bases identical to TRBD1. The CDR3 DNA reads TGCGCCAGCGGCCAAGTATCGGGACAGGCGGGAAACACCATATATTTT. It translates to CASGQVSGQAGNTIYF.